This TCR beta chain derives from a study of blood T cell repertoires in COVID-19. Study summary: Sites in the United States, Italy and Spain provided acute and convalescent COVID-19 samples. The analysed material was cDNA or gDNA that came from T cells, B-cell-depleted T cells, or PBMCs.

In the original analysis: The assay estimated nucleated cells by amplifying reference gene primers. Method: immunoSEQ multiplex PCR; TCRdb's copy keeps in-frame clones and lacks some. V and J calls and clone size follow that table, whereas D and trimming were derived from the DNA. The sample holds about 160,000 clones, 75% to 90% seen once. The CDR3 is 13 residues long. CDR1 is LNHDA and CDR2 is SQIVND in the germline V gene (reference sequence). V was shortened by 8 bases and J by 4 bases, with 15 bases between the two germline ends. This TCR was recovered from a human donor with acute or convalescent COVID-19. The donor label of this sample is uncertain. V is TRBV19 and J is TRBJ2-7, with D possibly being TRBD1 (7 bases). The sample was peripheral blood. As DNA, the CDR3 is TGTGCCAGTCAAGGAGGGGGCCATTACGAGCAGTACTTC. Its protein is CASQGGGHYEQYF.